This paragraph covers one TCR beta chain sequence. These data belong to a study of early T cells in non-severe SARS-CoV-2 infection. With 2 bases clipped from V and 3 bases from J, the junction kept 5 bases outside the gene matches. CDR1 is LGHDT, CDR2 YNNKEL, per germline (reference sequence). This CDR3 region has 15 residues. A single record per CDR3 protein comes from TCRdb applying MiXCR to the 5' RACE reads. The repertoire holds roughly 55,000 distinct CDR3 sequences, with 9.5% to 13% as singletons. The TCR was taken from an adult who was a healthcare worker with PCR-confirmed SARS-CoV-2 infection or an uninfected control (not recorded which). What was sequenced was whole blood. V usage is TRBV3-1 and J usage is TRBJ2-7; TRBD2 aligns across 9 bases. In DNA form, the CDR3 reads TGTGCCAGCAGCCAACCTAGCGGGGTAAACTACGAGCAGTACTTC. Translation gives CASSQPSGVNYEQYF.